The rows below give T cell receptor beta chains drawn from one sample of a study of regulatory dendritic cells for organ transplantation. No antigen has been identified for these receptors. TCRdb's copy holds only in-frame clones and misses some; the assay was immunoSEQ multiplex PCR. The sample contains around 12,000 clones, 70% to 80% of which appear only once. Sequenced material: naive CD4+ T cells from blood cultured with regulatory dendritic cells. Receptors were obtained from a human donor in good health. Each CDR3 is given with its conserved first and last residue. The order of the fields is D gene, clone size, J gene, CDR3 length, V gene, CDR3 DNA, CDR3 protein. A D gene is named only where the DNA matches it firmly. Rows give clone size only sometimes, using once, few, many, or a class for an expanded clone.

TRBD2	.	TRBJ2-3	17	TRBV4-1	TGCGCCAGCAGCCGAGGGACTAGCGGGGGGGCAGCAGATACGCAGTATTTT	CASSRGTSGGAADTQYF
TRBD2	.	TRBJ2-3	16	TRBV11-2	TGTGCCAGCAGCTTAGGGCGGGGGGGCCTTGGTGATACGCAGTATTTT	CASSLGRGGLGDTQYF
TRBD2	.	TRBJ2-7	14	TRBV5-1	TGCGCCAGCAGCCCGACTAGCGGGAGCTACGAGCAGTACTTC	CASSPTSGSYEQYF
TRBD1	.	TRBJ1-5	17	TRBV2	TGTGCCAGCAGTGTAGGGGCCAGGGGGCCAACTAATCAGCCCCAGCATTTT	CASSVGARGPTNQPQHF
.	.	TRBJ2-7	15	TRBV6-6	TGTGCCAGCAGTTACTTAGGCGGGTACCTCTACGAGCAGTACTTC	CASSYLGGYLYEQYF
.	.	TRBJ1-6	14	TRBV6-5	TGTGCCAGCGGACAAGGGGGGGGGTATTCACCCCTCCACTTT	CASGQGGGYSPLHF
TRBD2	.	TRBJ2-1	18	TRBV11-3	TGTGCCAGCAGCTTAATCGTTTTAGCGGGGGGCTCCTACAATGAGCAGTTCTTC	CASSLIVLAGGSYNEQFF
TRBD1	.	TRBJ1-5	14	TRBV2	TGTGCCAGCCAGAGGACAGGGGCAGGCCAGCCCCAGCATTTT	CASQRTGAGQPQHF
.	few	TRBJ1-4	14	TRBV18	TGTGCCAGCTCACCAAGTATGACAGTAGAAAAACTGTTTTTT	CASSPSMTVEKLFF
.	.	TRBJ1-1	14	TRBV5-4	TGTGCCAGCAGCTTACAAGGGGCGAACACTGAAGCTTTCTTT	CASSLQGANTEAFF
TRBD1	.	TRBJ1-1	14	TRBV7-2	TGTGCCAGCAGCAAGGGACAGACGAACACTGAAGCTTTCTTT	CASSKGQTNTEAFF
TRBD1	few	TRBJ2-5	16	TRBV6-5	TGTGCCAGCAGTTACGTCCCCGGGACAGGGGTCGAGACCCAGTACTTC	CASSYVPGTGVETQYF
TRBD1	few	TRBJ1-6	17	TRBV6-1	TGTGCCAGCAGTGAGACAGGGGGCGCGGGCCGTGCTTCACCCCTCCACTTT	CASSETGGAGRASPLHF
TRBD1	.	TRBJ1-2	14	TRBV10-3	TGTGCCATCAGCGCGACAGGGGCTAACTATGGCTACACCTTC	CAISATGANYGYTF
TRBD2	.	TRBJ2-5	16	TRBV2	TGTGCCAGCAATAGACTAGCGGGGGCCTTCCAAGAGACCCAGTACTTC	CASNRLAGAFQETQYF
.	once	TRBJ1-3	13	TRBV5-1	TGCGCCAGCAGTCCGGGCTCTGGAAACACCATATATTTT	CASSPGSGNTIYF
TRBD1	.	TRBJ1-3	15	TRBV2	TGTGCCAGCAGTGAAACAGGGGGCTCTGGAAACACCATATATTTT	CASSETGGSGNTIYF
TRBD1	.	TRBJ1-4	14	TRBV19	TGTGCCAGTAGGGACAGGTCAACTAATGAAAAACTGTTTTTT	CASRDRSTNEKLFF
TRBD2	.	TRBJ2-3	14	TRBV7-2	TGTGCCAGCAGCCCGGGACTAGGTGTAGATACGCAGTATTTT	CASSPGLGVDTQYF
.	.	TRBJ2-2	15	TRBV6-5	TGTGCCAGCAGGGGGCGCATTCCGGTCGCCGGGGAGCTGTTTTTT	CASRGRIPVAGELFF
TRBD1	medium-sized	TRBJ2-1	13	TRBV7-3	TGTGCCAGCGCCGGGACAGGGAACAATGAGCAGTTCTTC	CASAGTGNNEQFF
TRBD1	.	TRBJ2-7	14	TRBV18	TGTGCCAGCTCACTCAGAGGGGGCCAAGACGAGCAGTACTTC	CASSLRGGQDEQYF
TRBD1	.	TRBJ2-3	17	TRBV5-1	TGCGCCAGCAGCTTCGGCGATCTACCTAACAGGGGAGATACGCAGTATTTT	CASSFGDLPNRGDTQYF